Sequencing of this TCR beta chain was carried out in a study of technical replicates of blood from a handful of donors. Germline V lookup: CDR1 SGHAT, CDR2 FQNNGV. The CDR3 spans 11 residues. V was clipped by 5 bases and J by 12 bases, with 11 bases between them. Measured with immunoSEQ multiplex PCR; TCRdb has only the in-frame clones, and not every one. The sample records under 80,000 clones, approximately 94% being singletons. This clonotype was sampled from a human donor in good health. Material for sequencing was T cells isolated from PBMCs. This rearrangement joins TRBV11-2 to TRBJ2-1, with unresolved D. CDR3 coding DNA: TGTGCCAGCAGCCCGCAGTTATGGCAGTTCTTC. It encodes CASSPQLWQFF.